These T cell receptor beta chains were read from a single sample in a study of shared clonotypes between healthy human individuals. Data came from immunoSEQ multiplex PCR; TCRdb stores just in-frame clones and leaves some out. The table shows around 530,000 clones, with about 80% occurring only once. The sequenced sample consisted of PBMCs. The receptors were sampled from a woman between 35 and 50 years old in good health. Some clones in this sample may be carry-over from other donors' samples. The CDR3 runs from the conserved cysteine through the conserved F or W. Each record gives: CDR3 protein, CDR3 DNA, clone size, V gene, CDR3 length, D gene, J gene. A D gene is named only where the DNA matches it firmly. Only some rows state a clone size, as once, few, many or a class for expanded clones.

CASSELGGPYEQYF	TGTGCCAGCAGTGAGCTGGGAGGACCCTACGAGCAGTACTTC	NA	TRBV6-1	14	NA	TRBJ2-7
CASSRDSNQPQHF	TGTGCCAGCAGTCGGGACAGCAATCAGCCCCAGCATTTT	NA	TRBV7-2	13	NA	TRBJ1-5
CASSLASGVGYTF	TGTGCCAGCAGCTTAGCCTCAGGGGTTGGCTACACCTTC	NA	TRBV7-8	13	NA	TRBJ1-2
CASSESFGNQPQHF	TGCGCCAGCAGTGAGTCGTTTGGCAATCAGCCCCAGCATTTT	NA	TRBV10-2	14	NA	TRBJ1-5
CASSWESETQYF	TGTGCCAGCAGCTGGGAATCTGAGACCCAGTACTTC	once	TRBV7-9	12	NA	TRBJ2-5
CASSMPRQGIHEQYF	TGTGCCAGTAGTATGCCACGACAGGGTATTCACGAGCAGTACTTC	NA	TRBV19	15	TRBD1	TRBJ2-7
CASSWSGSGTGELFF	TGTGCCAGCAGTTGGAGCGGGAGTGGTACCGGGGAGCTGTTTTTT	NA	TRBV28	15	TRBD2	TRBJ2-2
CAWSDLRGPYDEQYF	TGTGCCTGGAGTGACCTCCGGGGGCCCTACGACGAGCAGTACTTC	NA	TRBV30	15	NA	TRBJ2-7
CATSRRQGTGELFF	TGTGCCACCAGCCGACGACAGGGCACCGGGGAGCTGTTTTTT	NA	TRBV15	14	TRBD1	TRBJ2-2
CASSLGHLNTEAFF	TGTGCCAGCAGCCTGGGACACCTGAACACTGAAGCTTTCTTT	few	TRBV5-6	14	NA	TRBJ1-1
CASSQLGTGAPYEQYF	TGTGCCAGCAGTCAACTCGGGACAGGGGCGCCCTACGAGCAGTACTTC	NA	TRBV28	16	TRBD1	TRBJ2-7
CSVRLAGRPDTQYF	TGCAGCGTTCGACTAGCGGGAAGGCCAGATACGCAGTATTTT	NA	TRBV29-1	14	TRBD2	TRBJ2-3
CASSRQDRATEQYF	TGTGCCAGCAGCCGCCAGGACAGGGCCACCGAGCAGTACTTC	once	TRBV6-5	14	TRBD1	TRBJ2-7
CASSESGRVTEAFF	TGTGCCAGCAGTGAATCGGGCAGGGTCACTGAAGCTTTCTTT	NA	TRBV25-1	14	NA	TRBJ1-1
CASSQDGTTGELFF	TGCGCCAGCAGCCAAGATGGAACCACCGGGGAGCTGTTTTTT	once	TRBV4-3	14	NA	TRBJ2-2
CASSQESGGQGLYTF	TGTGCCAGCAGCCAAGAGTCCGGGGGACAGGGTCTCTACACCTTC	few	TRBV14	15	TRBD1	TRBJ1-2
CASSGDGAYNEQFF	TGTGCCAGCAGTGGGGACGGAGCCTACAATGAGCAGTTCTTC	NA	TRBV2	14	NA	TRBJ2-1
CASSPPGPAIGETQYF	TGTGCCAGCAGTCCCCCGGGTCCCGCCATAGGAGAGACCCAGTACTTC	NA	TRBV28	16	NA	TRBJ2-5
CASSYSGDEQFF	TGTGCCAGCAGTTATAGCGGGGATGAGCAGTTCTTC	NA	TRBV2	12	TRBD2	TRBJ2-1
CASSLTRSTEAFF	TGTGCCAGCAGCCTGACTAGGAGCACTGAAGCTTTCTTT	NA	TRBV9	13	NA	TRBJ1-1
CASGKAGGRADTQYF	TGTGCCAGCGGGAAGGCGGGAGGGAGGGCAGATACGCAGTATTTT	NA	TRBV6-1	15	TRBD2	TRBJ2-3
CASSPLRGNTEAFF	TGTGCCAGCAGCCCCCTCCGGGGGAACACTGAAGCTTTCTTT	NA	TRBV6-6	14	NA	TRBJ1-1
CAWTSGVSTDTQYF	TGTGCCTGGACCTCGGGAGTGAGCACAGATACGCAGTATTTT	few	TRBV30	14	NA	TRBJ2-3